The entry below gives a single TCR beta chain sequence along with its context. The antigen is not known. The sample is drawn from a study of cytomegalovirus exposure and HLA in healthy donors. Study context: The study's early data release held 75 million to 95 million unique TCRs from HLA-typed donors.

The PCR ran on 60 Vbeta and 13 Jbeta primers. TCRdb keeps only in-frame clones here, not all; method: immunoSEQ multiplex PCR. The table lists about 72,000 clones. Study-level points and caveats: Judged likely to be a sequencing artifact was a cluster of highly shared sequence variants. According to an earlier analysis, most TCR beta V segments yielded productive rearrangements about 87% or about 30% of the time.

Material: PBMCs. The TCR originated in a middle-aged woman in good health and CMV-seropositive.

Written as DNA, the CDR3 is TGTGCCAGCAGCCCCCTACGGGGCAATGAGCAGTTCTTC. This codes for CASSPLRGNEQFF. J is TRBJ2-1 and V is TRBV11-3; D might be TRBD2 (5 bases). Germline values: CDR1 SGHNT, CDR2 YENEEA. Deletions cut 5 bases from V and 6 bases from J, with 11 bases between. This CDR3 comprises 13 residues.